This passage covers 4 T cell receptor beta chains from one sample sequenced in a study of T cell responses to AZD1222 COVID-19 vaccine. Sequencing used immunoSEQ multiplex PCR; TCRdb keeps in-frame clones, though not all of them. The data contain about 180,000 clones, around nine tenths of them singletons. Sequencing used peripheral blood, obtained on day 0 of AZD1222 vaccination. The receptors were sampled from an adult in good health.

V is TRBV7-3 and J is TRBJ1-1; D gene uncertain. Trimming took off 2 bases at V and 1 base at J, with 8 bases between the two ends. This CDR3 has 14 amino acids. Germline V gene data show CDR1 as SGHTA and CDR2 as FQGTGA. The chain's CDR3 is CASSLHPGNTEAFF. In DNA form, the CDR3 reads TGTGCCAGCAGCTTACATCCGGGGAACACTGAAGCTTTCTTT. The full variable domain, with the rest looked up from reference TRBV7-3 and TRBJ1-1, is GAGVSQTPSNKVTEKGKYVELRCDPISGHTALYWYRQSLGQGPEFLIYFQGTGAADDSGLPNDRFFAVRPEGSVSTLKIQRTERGDSAVYLCASSLHPGNTEAFFGQGTRLTVV.

The chain links TRBV3-1 (or the pseudogene TRBV3-2) to TRBJ2-1; 9 bases agree with TRBD2. The ends lost 4 bases at V and 2 bases at J; junction bases unmatched: 6. CDR3 length: 16 amino acids. Germline V gives CDR1 LGHDT, CDR2 YNNKEL (reference sequence). The CDR3 DNA sequence: TGTGCCAGCAGCCCATGGCGGGGGGGGACCTACAATGAGCAGTTCTTC. Translating it yields CASSPWRGGTYNEQFF.

Here the CDR3 DNA reads TGTGCCAGCATTCGAGGGGGCGAGAGCACAGATACGCAGTATTTT. Encoded protein: CASIRGGESTDTQYF. The rearrangement joins TRBV6-5 to TRBJ2-3; 7 positions match TRBD1. The ends lost 7 bases at V and 0 bases at J; junction bases unmatched: 7. This CDR3 comprises 15 residues. CDR1 is MNHEY, CDR2 SVGAGI, per germline.

This chain connects TRBV6-5 to TRBJ1-2, with 9 bases aligning to TRBD1. The V gene's germline CDR1 is MNHEY and CDR2 SVGAGI. This CDR3 contains 14 residues. V lost 3 bases to trimming and J lost 2 bases; unmatched junction nucleotides: 1. The CDR3 loop is CASSYGQGNYGYTF. In DNA, the CDR3 is TGTGCCAGCAGTTATGGACAGGGGAACTATGGCTACACCTTC.